The 20 T cell receptor beta chains in this list originate from one sample, sequenced in a study of immune cell composition in non-small cell lung cancer (dated by TCRdb to between 2016 and 2019). The library was made by the immunoSEQ multiplex PCR assay. TCRdb holds this immuneACCESS table with in-frame rearrangements only. Some clones are missing; in checked studies, unresolved V genes explain under half, and the rest has no known cause. This sample gives approximately 1,500 clones in total; around 80% of them show up just once. 8.5% to 10% of the sample is held by the ten biggest clonotypes. Sequences were obtained from lung tumor tissue. The receptor set was obtained from a human donor with non-small cell lung cancer.

The genes are TRBV2 and TRBJ1-1; no reliable D call. V was clipped by 7 bases and J by 0 bases, with 9 bases between them. In germline, CDR1 is SNHLY, CDR2 FYNNEI. The CDR3 extends over 13 amino acids. CDR3 protein: CASILDLNTEAFF. In DNA form, the CDR3 reads TGTGCCAGCATCCTAGACCTGAACACTGAAGCTTTCTTT.

This clone has just a few counts. This chain uses TRBV10-3 with TRBJ2-3, with 8 bases identical to TRBD1. This CDR3 contains 15 residues. V gave up 6 bases and J gave up 2 bases; unmatched junction bases: 7. CDR1 is ENHRY, CDR2 SYGVKD, per germline. The CDR3 sequence: CAIRGQAALTDTQYF. As DNA, the CDR3 is TGTGCCATCAGGGGACAGGCCGCTCTCACAGATACGCAGTATTTT.

The chain recombines TRBV4-3 with TRBJ2-6, with D perhaps TRBD1 (6 bases). This CDR3 has 16 residues. The V end was cut by 0 bases, the J end by 2 bases, with 8 bases between. Germline V gene sequence: CDR1 LGHNA, CDR2 YSLEER. The CDR3 reads CASSQDQGTGANVLTF. The CDR3 DNA sequence: TGCGCCAGCAGCCAAGATCAGGGGACTGGGGCCAACGTCCTGACTTTC.

The V call is TRBV10-3, the J call TRBJ2-3, with D unresolved. The CDR3 has 13 amino acids. Per the germline V gene, CDR1 is ENHRY and CDR2 is SYGVKD. Trimming removed 3 bases at V and 2 bases at J, with 6 bases between. The CDR3 is CAISDQITDTQYF. The CDR3, as DNA: TGTGCCATCAGTGACCAGATCACAGATACGCAGTATTTT.

The chain joins TRBV2 to TRBJ2-3; D is undetermined. The CDR3 loop spans 12 amino acids. Germline values: CDR1 SNHLY, CDR2 FYNNEI. The germline V and J ends were trimmed by 8 bases and 3 bases, with 9 bases remaining between them. CDR3 residues: CASLVRTDTQYF. The CDR3, as DNA: TGTGCCAGCTTGGTGAGGACAGATACGCAGTATTTT.

The chain is built from TRBV6-4 and TRBJ2-3, with 7 bases matching TRBD1. CDR3 length: 14 residues. Germline values: CDR1 MRHNA, CDR2 SNTAGT. V was clipped by 3 bases and J by 4 bases; unmatched bases: 4. DNA of the CDR3: TGTGCCAGCAGTGAAAGACAGGGCCCAGATACGCAGTATTTT. Residues: CASSERQGPDTQYF.

The chain links TRBV5-1 to TRBJ2-1; D possibly corresponds to TRBD2 (6 bases). CDR3 length: 18 amino acids. Germline V gene sequence: CDR1 SGHRS, CDR2 YFSETQ. Between the trimmed V and J ends, which lost 4 bases and 1 base, there was a span of 21 bases. The CDR3 region is CASSVEFSGGASYNEQFF. The CDR3 DNA follows: TGCGCCAGCAGCGTCGAGTTCAGCGGAGGGGCGTCCTACAATGAGCAGTTCTTC.

As DNA, the CDR3 is TGTGCCAGCAGTCCTGGACTAGCGGGGTCTAATGAGCAGTTCTTC. Amino acids: CASSPGLAGSNEQFF. This chain connects TRBV6-5 to TRBJ2-1; 12 nucleotides align to TRBD2. The germline gives CDR1 MNHEY, CDR2 SVGAGI. The length of the CDR3 is 15 residues. Trimming cost V 5 bases and J 7 bases; bases outside gene matches: 6.

The gene calls are TRBV19 and TRBJ1-1, with 7 bases identical to TRBD1. This CDR3 contains 14 residues. Germline trimming cut 2 bases from V and 7 bases from J; bases unmatched to any gene: 7. From germline, CDR1 is LNHDA and CDR2 SQIVND (reference sequence). The CDR3 sequence is CASSIQGGVGEAFF. The CDR3 region has the DNA TGTGCCAGTAGTATACAAGGGGGCGTAGGTGAAGCTTTCTTT.

The chain employs TRBV5-1 and TRBJ2-1, with D perhaps TRBD1 (6 bases). Trimming cost V 4 bases and J 8 bases, with 13 bases left between them. Germline values: CDR1 SGHRS, CDR2 YFSETQ. CDR3 length equals 13 residues. DNA for the CDR3: TGCGCCAGCAGCCGGACAGCTACGGATGAGCAGTTCTTC. It specifies CASSRTATDEQFF.

Within the sample, this clone is large. The chain uses TRBV4-3 and TRBJ1-5; D is undetermined. Trimming took off 0 bases at V and 6 bases at J, with 12 bases between the two ends. CDR1 and CDR2 (germline): LGHNA, YSLEER. This CDR3 is 15 amino acids long. CDR3 nucleotide sequence: TGCGCCAGCAGCCAAGATCGAGAAACGAGTCAGCCCCAGCATTTT. Translating gives CASSQDRETSQPQHF.

This clone was picked up one time. The V and J genes are TRBV9 and TRBJ2-1, with 7 bases that match TRBD1. The length of the CDR3 is 19 residues. Germline values: CDR1 SGDLS, CDR2 YYNGEE. The trim removed 0 bases at V and 9 bases at J, leaving 21 bases unmatched. The CDR3 reads CASSVEPSGTVGPSSEQFF. DNA of the CDR3: TGTGCCAGCAGCGTAGAACCCAGTGGGACAGTCGGGCCCAGTAGTGAGCAGTTCTTC.

The genes are TRBV7-2 and TRBJ1-1; 7 bases align to TRBD1. CDR1 and CDR2 (germline): SGHTA, FQGNSA. The CDR3 is 18 residues long. The ends lost 1 base at V and 0 bases at J; junction bases unmatched: 11. CDR3 DNA sequence: TGTGCCAGCAGCTTAGTTGGTCCAGGGGGTACCGTGAACACTGAAGCTTTCTTT. Translating it yields CASSLVGPGGTVNTEAFF.

The chain joins TRBV5-5 to TRBJ1-4, with 8 bases fitting TRBD1. Germline V gives CDR1 SGHKS, CDR2 YYEKEE (reference sequence). The CDR3 covers 16 residues. V was clipped by 0 bases and J by 8 bases; unmatched bases: 9. The CDR3 protein is CASSLGQGLGMEKLFF. Here the CDR3 DNA reads TGTGCCAGCAGCTTGGGACAGGGGCTCGGAATGGAAAAACTGTTTTTT.

The rearrangement links TRBV27 to TRBJ1-5, with D perhaps matching TRBD1 (6 bases). The CDR3 consists of 15 residues. Germline CDR1 reads MNHEY; CDR2 reads SMNVEV (reference sequence). The ends were cut back, 9 bases at V and 2 bases at J, with 17 bases in the middle. The chain's CDR3 is CASRAGVIGNQPQHF. Here the CDR3 DNA reads TGTGCCAGTCGGGCAGGGGTAATTGGCAATCAGCCCCAGCATTTT.

This rearrangement joins TRBV7-3 to TRBJ1-2, with TRBD1 as a possible D gene (6 bases). The length of the CDR3 is 15 residues. V dropped 1 base and J dropped 7 bases, with 16 bases sitting between them. The germline gives CDR1 SGHTA, CDR2 FQGTGA. CDR3 amino acids: CASSLNGGGRGGYTF. The CDR3 nucleotides are TGTGCCAGCAGCTTAAACGGCGGGGGGCGGGGTGGCTACACCTTC.

The chain recombines TRBV2 with TRBJ2-5, with 9 bases identical to TRBD1. The junction had 0 bases not matched to a gene; V was cut back by 6 bases and J by 4 bases. In germline, CDR1 is SNHLY, CDR2 FYNNEI. The CDR3 has 12 residues. The CDR3 loop is CASRDRGETQYF. The DNA of the CDR3 is TGTGCCAGCAGGGACAGGGGAGAGACCCAGTACTTC.

This chain uses TRBV6-1 with TRBJ1-2; D remains ambiguous. V lost 1 base, J lost 4 bases, and 7 bases lay in between. Germline assignment: CDR1 MNHNS and CDR2 SASEGT. This CDR3 has 13 residues. The CDR3 region is CASSEGSPYGYTF. CDR3 in DNA: TGTGCCAGCAGTGAAGGGAGTCCCTATGGCTACACCTTC.

The CDR3, as DNA: TGTGCCAGCAGCGAGCCGACAGGGGGCCTCCAAGAGACCCAGTACTTC. Translation gives CASSEPTGGLQETQYF. J is TRBJ2-5 and V is TRBV9; TRBD1 agrees at 10 bases. The CDR3 runs 16 residues. The trim removed 3 bases at V and 1 base at J, leaving 6 bases unmatched. Looked up from germline, CDR1 is SGDLS and CDR2 is YYNGEE.

This clone was counted between two and nine times. The chain joins TRBV12-1 to TRBJ1-5. TRBV12-1 is designated a pseudogene. There are 15 residues in the CDR3. The CDR3 here is CASSPTGFGNQPQHF. For the CDR3, the DNA is TGTGCCAGCAGCCCCACGGGATTTGGCAATCAGCCCCAGCATTTT.